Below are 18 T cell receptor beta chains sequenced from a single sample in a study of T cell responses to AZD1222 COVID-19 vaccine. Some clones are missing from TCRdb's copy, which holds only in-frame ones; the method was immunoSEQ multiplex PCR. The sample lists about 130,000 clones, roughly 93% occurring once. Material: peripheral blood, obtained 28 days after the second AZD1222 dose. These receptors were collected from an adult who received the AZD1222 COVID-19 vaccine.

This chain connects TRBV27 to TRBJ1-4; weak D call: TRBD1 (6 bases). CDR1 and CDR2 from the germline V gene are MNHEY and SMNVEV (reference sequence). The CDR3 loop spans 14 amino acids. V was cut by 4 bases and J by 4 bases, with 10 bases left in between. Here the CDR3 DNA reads TGTGCCAGCAGTTCGACAGGCTATAATGAAAAACTGTTTTTT. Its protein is CASSSTGYNEKLFF.

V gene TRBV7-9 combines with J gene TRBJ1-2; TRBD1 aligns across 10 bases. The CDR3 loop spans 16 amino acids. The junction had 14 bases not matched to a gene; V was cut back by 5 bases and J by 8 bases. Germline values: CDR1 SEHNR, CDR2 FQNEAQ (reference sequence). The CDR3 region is CASSLKTPKTGGGYTF. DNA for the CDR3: TGTGCCAGCAGCCTCAAGACACCCAAGACAGGGGGCGGCTACACCTTC.

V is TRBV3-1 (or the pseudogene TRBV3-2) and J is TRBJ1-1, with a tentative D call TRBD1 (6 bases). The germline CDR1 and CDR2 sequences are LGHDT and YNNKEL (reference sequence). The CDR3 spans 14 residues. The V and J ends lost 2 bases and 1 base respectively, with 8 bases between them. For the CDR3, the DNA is TGTGCCAGCAGCCAATGGACAGCGAACACTGAAGCTTTCTTT. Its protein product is CASSQWTANTEAFF.

CDR3 DNA sequence: TGTGCCAGTGCCGGGACAGGGTATGGCTACACCTTC. This translates into CASAGTGYGYTF. The rearrangement links TRBV19 to TRBJ1-2, with 9 bases lining up with TRBD1. The CDR3 is made up of 12 amino acids. V shed 8 bases and J 5 bases; nucleotides not matched to a gene: 3. CDR1 is LNHDA and CDR2 is SQIVND in the germline V gene (reference sequence).

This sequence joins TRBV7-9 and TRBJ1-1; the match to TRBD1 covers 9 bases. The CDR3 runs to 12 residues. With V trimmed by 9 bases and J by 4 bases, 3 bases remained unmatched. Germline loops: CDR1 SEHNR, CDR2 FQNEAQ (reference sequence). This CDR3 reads CASMTGGTEAFF. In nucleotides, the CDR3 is TGTGCCAGTATGACAGGGGGCACTGAAGCTTTCTTT.

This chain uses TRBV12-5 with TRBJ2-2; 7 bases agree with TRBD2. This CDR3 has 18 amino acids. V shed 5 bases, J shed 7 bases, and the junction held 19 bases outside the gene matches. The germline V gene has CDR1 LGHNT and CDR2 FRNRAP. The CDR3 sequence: CASGPLPAAGPWGGELFF. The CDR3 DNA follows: TGTGCTAGTGGTCCCCTGCCGGCAGCGGGACCTTGGGGCGGGGAGCTGTTTTTT.

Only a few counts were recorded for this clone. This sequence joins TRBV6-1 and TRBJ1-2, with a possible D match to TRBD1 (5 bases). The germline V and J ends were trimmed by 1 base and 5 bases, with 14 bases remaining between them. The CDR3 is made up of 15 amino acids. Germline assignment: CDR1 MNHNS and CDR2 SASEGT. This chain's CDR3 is CASSEGVGGRYGYTF. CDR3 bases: TGTGCCAGCAGTGAAGGTGTTGGGGGGAGATATGGCTACACCTTC.

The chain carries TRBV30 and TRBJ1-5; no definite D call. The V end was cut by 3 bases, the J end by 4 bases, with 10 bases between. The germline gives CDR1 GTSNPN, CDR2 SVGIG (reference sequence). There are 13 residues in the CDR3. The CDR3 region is CAWSPEANQPQHF. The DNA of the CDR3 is TGTGCCTGGAGCCCGGAAGCTAATCAGCCCCAGCATTTT. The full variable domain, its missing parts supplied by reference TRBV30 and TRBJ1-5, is SQTIHQWPATLVQPVGSPLSLECTVEGTSNPNLYWYRQAAGRGLQLLFYSVGIGQISSEVPQNLSASRPQDRQFILSSKKLLLSDSGFYLCAWSPEANQPQHFGDGTRLSIL.

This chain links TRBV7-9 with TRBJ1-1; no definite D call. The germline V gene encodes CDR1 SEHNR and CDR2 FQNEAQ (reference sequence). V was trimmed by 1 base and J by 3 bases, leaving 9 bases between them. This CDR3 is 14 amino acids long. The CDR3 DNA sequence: TGTGCCAGCAGCTTAGAGAGTCGTCACACTGAAGCTTTCTTT. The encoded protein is CASSLESRHTEAFF.

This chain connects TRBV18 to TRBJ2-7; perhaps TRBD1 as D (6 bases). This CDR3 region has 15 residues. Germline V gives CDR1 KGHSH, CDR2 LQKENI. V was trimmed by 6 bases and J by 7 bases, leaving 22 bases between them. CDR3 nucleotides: TGTGCCAGCTCTCAAGTGACAGGTCCCGGAGAAGAGCAGTACTTC. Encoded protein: CASSQVTGPGEEQYF.

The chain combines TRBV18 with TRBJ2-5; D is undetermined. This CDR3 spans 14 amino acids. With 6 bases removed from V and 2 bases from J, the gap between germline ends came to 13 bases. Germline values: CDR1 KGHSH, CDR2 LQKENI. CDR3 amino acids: CASSLSGRQETQYF. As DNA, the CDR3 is TGTGCCAGCTCCCTATCCGGGCGTCAAGAGACCCAGTACTTC.

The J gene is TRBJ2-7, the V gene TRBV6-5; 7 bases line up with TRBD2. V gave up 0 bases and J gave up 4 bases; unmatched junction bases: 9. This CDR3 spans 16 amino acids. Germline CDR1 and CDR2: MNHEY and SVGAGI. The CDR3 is CASSYSGGKLGYEQYF. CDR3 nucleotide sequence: TGTGCCAGCAGTTACTCCGGGGGGAAACTAGGTTACGAGCAGTACTTC.

The CDR3 DNA follows: TGTGCTAGTGGTTGGGGACAGGGTATGGACACTGAAGCTTTCTTT. Translated: CASGWGQGMDTEAFF. V and J are TRBV12-5 and TRBJ1-1, with 9 nucleotides matching TRBD1. V shed 4 bases, J shed 3 bases, and the junction held 6 bases outside the gene matches. The CDR3 spans 15 residues. The germline CDR1 and CDR2 sequences are LGHNT and FRNRAP.

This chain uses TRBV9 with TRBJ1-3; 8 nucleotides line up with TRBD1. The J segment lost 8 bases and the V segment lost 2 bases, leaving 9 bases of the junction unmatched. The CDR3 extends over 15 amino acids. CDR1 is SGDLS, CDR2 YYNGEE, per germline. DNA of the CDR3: TGTGCCAGCAGCGTCAGGGGGCAGGATATTGACACCATATATTTT. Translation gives CASSVRGQDIDTIYF.

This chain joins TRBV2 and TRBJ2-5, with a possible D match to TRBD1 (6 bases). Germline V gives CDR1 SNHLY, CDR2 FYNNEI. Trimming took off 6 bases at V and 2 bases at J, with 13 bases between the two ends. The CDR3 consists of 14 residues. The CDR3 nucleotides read TGTGCCAGCAGGCCTCATACAGGGCAAGAGACCCAGTACTTC. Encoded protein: CASRPHTGQETQYF.

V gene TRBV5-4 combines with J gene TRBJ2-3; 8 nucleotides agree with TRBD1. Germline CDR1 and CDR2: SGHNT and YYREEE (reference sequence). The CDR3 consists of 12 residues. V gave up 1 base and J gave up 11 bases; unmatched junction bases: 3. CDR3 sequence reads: CASSLFDRGQYF. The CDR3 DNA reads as TGTGCCAGCAGCTTGTTCGACAGGGGGCAGTATTTT.

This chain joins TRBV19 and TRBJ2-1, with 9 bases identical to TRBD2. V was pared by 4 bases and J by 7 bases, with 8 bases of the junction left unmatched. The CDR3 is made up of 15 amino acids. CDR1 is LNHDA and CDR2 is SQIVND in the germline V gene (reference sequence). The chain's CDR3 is CASSRAGGPRNEQFF. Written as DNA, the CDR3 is TGTGCCAGTAGTAGGGCGGGAGGGCCTAGGAATGAGCAGTTCTTC.

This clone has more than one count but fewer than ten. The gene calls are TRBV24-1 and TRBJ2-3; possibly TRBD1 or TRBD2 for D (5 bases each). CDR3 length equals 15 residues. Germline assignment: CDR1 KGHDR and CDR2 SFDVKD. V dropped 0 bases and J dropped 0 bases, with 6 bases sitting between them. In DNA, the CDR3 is TGTGCCACCAGTGATTTGCGGGACAGCACAGATACGCAGTATTTT. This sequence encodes CATSDLRDSTDTQYF.